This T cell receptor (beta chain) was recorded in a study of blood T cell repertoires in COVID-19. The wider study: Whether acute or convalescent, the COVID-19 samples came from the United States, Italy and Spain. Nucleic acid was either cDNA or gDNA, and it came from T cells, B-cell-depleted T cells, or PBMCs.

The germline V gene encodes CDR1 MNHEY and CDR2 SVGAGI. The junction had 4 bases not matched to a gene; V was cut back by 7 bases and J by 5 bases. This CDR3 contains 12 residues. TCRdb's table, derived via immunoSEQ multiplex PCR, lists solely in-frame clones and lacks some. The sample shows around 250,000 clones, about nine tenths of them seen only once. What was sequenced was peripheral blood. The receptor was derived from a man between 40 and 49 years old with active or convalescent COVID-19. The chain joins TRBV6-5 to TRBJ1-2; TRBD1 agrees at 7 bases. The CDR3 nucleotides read TGTGCCAGCACAACAGGGGCTTATGGCTACACCTTC. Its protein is CASTTGAYGYTF.